One sample yielded the 8 T cell receptor beta chains listed below, sequenced in a study of beta chain features in type 1 diabetes. Expressed TCRB transcripts got sequenced, as all isolated RNA was reverse transcribed. Using immunoSEQ multiplex PCR, the repertoire was profiled, and TCRdb retains in-frame clones only, with some absent. The sample shows about 360,000 clones, roughly 12% of them seen only once. Sequencing was done on a sample of naive CD4+ T cells from blood. The receptors come from a man between 18 and 35 years old in good health.

This clone was counted between two and nine times. The chain links TRBV30 to TRBJ2-7; D perhaps matches TRBD1 (6 bases). V lost 3 bases and J lost 1, with 10 bases in between. This CDR3 has 13 amino acids. Germline CDR1 GTSNPN, CDR2 SVGIG (reference sequence). This CDR3 is CAWRSTGSYEQYF. CDR3 bases: TGTGCCTGGAGGTCTACAGGGTCCTACGAGCAGTACTTC.

The genes are TRBV20-1 and TRBJ2-7, with D unresolved. CDR3 length: 11 residues. In germline, CDR1 is DFQATT, CDR2 SNEGSKA (reference sequence). Trimming shortened V by 4 bases and J by 2 bases, and 6 bases separated the two germline ends. The CDR3 DNA reads as TGCAGTGCTACGCAGGCCTACGAGCAGTACTTC. Protein sequence: CSATQAYEQYF.

This clone was seen only a few times. The chain is built from TRBV6-5 and TRBJ1-5, with TRBD1 matching 8 bases. This CDR3 comprises 14 residues. The junction had 2 bases not matched to a gene; V was cut back by 5 bases and J by 2 bases. Germline-derived CDR1 and CDR2 are MNHEY and SVGAGI. CDR3 amino acids: CASSPDRGNQPQHF. The CDR3 coding sequence is TGTGCCAGCAGTCCGGACAGGGGCAATCAGCCCCAGCATTTT.

This chain uses TRBV29-1 with TRBJ1-5; D not certain. The CDR3 totals 13 residues. Germline lookup yields CDR1 SQVTM and CDR2 ANQGSEA. The germline V and J ends were trimmed by 4 bases and 5 bases, with 12 bases remaining between them. Written as DNA, the CDR3 is TGCAGCGTTGCCCTAGATATTGATCAGCCCCAGCATTTT. As protein: CSVALDIDQPQHF.

The rearrangement links TRBV2 to TRBJ2-1; D ambiguous. From germline, CDR1 is SNHLY and CDR2 FYNNEI. V lost 5 bases and J lost 9, with 14 bases in between. The length of the CDR3 is 13 residues. CDR3 nucleotide sequence: TGTGCCAGCAGTTTCTCTAGGTTCAGTGAGCAGTTCTTC. Translation: CASSFSRFSEQFF.

This clone turned up a few times. The rearrangement links TRBV2 to TRBJ1-2; D is perhaps TRBD1 (6 bases). The CDR3 is made up of 15 amino acids. Germline CDR1 and CDR2: SNHLY and FYNNEI. V dropped 0 bases and J dropped 5 bases, with 13 bases sitting between them. CDR3 sequence: CASSEALRDTYGYTF. The CDR3 bases are TGTGCCAGCAGTGAAGCGCTTCGGGACACGTATGGCTACACCTTC.

This clone showed up just a few times. The gene calls are TRBV7-3 and TRBJ2-7; 8 positions agree with TRBD2. V gave up 5 bases and J gave up 0 bases; unmatched junction bases: 9. The germline gives CDR1 SGHTA, CDR2 FQGTGA. The CDR3 covers 16 residues. DNA of the CDR3: TGTGCCAGCAGCCCAGGACTAGCCGTAAGCTCCTACGAGCAGTACTTC. Translated: CASSPGLAVSSYEQYF.

This clone has only a few counts. The V gene is TRBV11-2, the J gene TRBJ2-1; 9 nucleotides match TRBD2. Germline assignment: CDR1 SGHAT and CDR2 FQNNGV. V was clipped by 5 bases and J by 7 bases; unmatched bases: 15. The CDR3 covers 17 residues. CDR3 DNA: TGTGCCAGCAGCCAACTGGCGGGGACTAGCTTCATGAATGAGCAGTTCTTC. It codes for CASSQLAGTSFMNEQFF.